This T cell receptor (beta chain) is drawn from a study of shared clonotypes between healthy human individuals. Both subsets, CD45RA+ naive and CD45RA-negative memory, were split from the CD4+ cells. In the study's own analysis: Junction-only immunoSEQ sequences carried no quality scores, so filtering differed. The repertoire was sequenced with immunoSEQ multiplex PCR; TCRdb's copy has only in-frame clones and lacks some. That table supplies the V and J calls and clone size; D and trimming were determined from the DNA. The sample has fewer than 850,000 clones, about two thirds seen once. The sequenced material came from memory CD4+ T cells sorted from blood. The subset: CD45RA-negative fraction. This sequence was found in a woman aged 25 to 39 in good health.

As DNA, the CDR3 is TGTGCCAGCAGCCACCGGGGGGGTAGCACTGAAGCTTTCTTT. Its translation: CASSHRGGSTEAFF. The chain couples TRBV6-1 to TRBJ1-1; tentative D call: TRBD1 (5 bases). The germline V gene encodes CDR1 MNHNS and CDR2 SASEGT. V lost 6 bases and J 4 bases, leaving 15 bases between the germline ends. The CDR3 totals 14 residues.